This TCR beta chain is drawn from a study of monozygotic twins with inflammatory bowel disease. General study results and limits: Healthy twins showed more clonotype sharing with others than IBD patients, especially patients with disease activity.

CDR1 and CDR2 from the germline V gene are MDHEN and SYDVKM. The CDR3 runs 20 residues. Details on this clonotype: Antigen specificity is unknown.

The authors made each sample's cDNA in eight separate reactions. Researchers put TCRalpha and TCRbeta cDNA through two nested PCRs lasting about 17 and 10 cycles. TCRdb reanalyzed the 5' RACE reads and collapses them to one entry per CDR3 protein, without DNA. The listing contains about 300,000 distinct CDR3 sequences. The chain employs TRBV28 and TRBJ2-6; no DNA is available, so the TRBD2 call from TCRdb remains unchecked. Input material: blood. The sequence was obtained from a human donor with ulcerative colitis or Crohn's disease, or a healthy co-twin of an affected twin (not recorded which). The CDR3 sequence: CASSFGFKDGRSYGANVLTF.